A selection of T cell receptor beta chains follows, all from one sample in a study of regulatory T cells in long-lasting Graves disease. TCRdb passed the multiplex PCR reads through MiXCR, listing each CDR3 protein once. The table lists approximately 560,000 distinct CDR3 sequences, about 15% of them singletons, with around 12% in the top ten. The sample was also reused in another study, on T cells in Graves' hyperthyroidism and ophthalmopathy.

Sequencing used peripheral blood mononuclear cells (PBMCs), obtained at new diagnosis, from a patient treated with antithyroid drugs. The receptors were sampled from a man between 18 and 35 years old with Graves disease. Each CDR3 is given without its conserved first and last residue.

v_gene,CDR3aa
TRBV20-1,SARVRTGSWEQY
TRBV29-1,SVASGRTDTQY
TRBV9,ASSVRGAQSTDTQY
TRBV2,ASRPMGIAGGTYNEQF
TRBV19,ASSTIAGGGEQY
TRBV5-4,ASSLVGRTDGYT
TRBV11-3,ASSLNRGGTYNEQF
TRBV29-1,SARATGTGGVKNIQY
TRBV2,ASSATAGANVLT
TRBV30,AWSVGDSSYEQY
TRBV6-9,ASSYYLAGGWQDEQY
TRBV28,ASSFKRVAGPYEQY
TRBV6-5,ASSSPGQITGEQY
TRBV27,ASRPTITGELF
TRBV7-3,ASSSREGYEQY
TRBV5-8,ASSLREYSNQPQH
TRBV12-3/TRBV12-4,ASSLTLGGYGYT
TRBV20-1,SLSPGTETYEQY
TRBV20-1,SARDPRQVLNEKLF
TRBV27,ASSFSGYENQPQH
TRBV5-5,ASSPGTGEQF
TRBV10-3,AISDPKVGTPSSYEQY
TRBV28,ASSPGQAKYEQY
TRBV28,ASSFPTSGLSYNEQF
TRBV24-1,ATSDYRGQY
TRBV9,ASRPRNTIY
TRBV12-3/TRBV12-4,ASTFRGASDQPQH
TRBV20-1,SARDLDRGYEQY
TRBV20-1,SASQRQGSRNEQF
TRBV7-6,ASSLETRAHEWNTGELF
TRBV11-2,ASSPSGTRNTGELF
TRBV5-1,ASSFGDRALGYGYT
TRBV6-1,ASSKRLAEHNTGELF
TRBV27,ASSPIGTSGTHEQF
TRBV27,ASLPWGGSPNNEQF
TRBV6-1,ASSGPLGTEAF
TRBV7-3,ASSLTASGGETQY
TRBV12-3/TRBV12-4,ASSPDYQSSYNEQF
TRBV6-2/TRBV6-3,ASSYLAGGTDTQY
TRBV7-3,ASSLGAGDERY
TRBV9,ASSPTSGILEQY